This is a list of T cell receptor beta chains from one sample in a study of blood T cell repertoires in COVID-19. The protocol was immunoSEQ multiplex PCR, while the TCRdb copy is restricted to in-frame clones and leaves out a portion. The repertoire includes some 270,000 clones, around 90% of them detected once, and 2% to 2.5% sits in the top ten. The source material was peripheral blood. The receptor source for this set is a man aged 50-60 years with acute or convalescent COVID-19. CDR3s include the opening cysteine and the closing phenylalanine or tryptophan. The D gene is left open where the match is weak. Clone size is stated in some rows and not others, as once, few, many or a class when expanded.

len: 13
j_gene: TRBJ1-1
v_gene: TRBV7-3
d_gene: TRBD1
abundance: .
CDR3nt: TGTGCCAGCAGCGACAGGGGGCCCACTGAAGCTTTCTTT
CDR3aa: CASSDRGPTEAFF

len: 19
j_gene: TRBJ1-6
v_gene: TRBV7-2
d_gene: .
abundance: .
CDR3nt: TGTGCCAGCAGCTTAGAGGGGTATTACGGCACCAACTATAATTCACCCCTCCACTTT
CDR3aa: CASSLEGYYGTNYNSPLHF

len: 16
j_gene: TRBJ2-1
v_gene: TRBV5-6
d_gene: TRBD1
abundance: .
CDR3nt: TGTGCCAGCAGCTTGCCCGGGACAGGGGGTTTGAATGAGCAGTTCTTC
CDR3aa: CASSLPGTGGLNEQFF

len: 14
j_gene: TRBJ1-3
v_gene: TRBV6-8
d_gene: .
abundance: .
CDR3nt: TGTGCCAGCAGACACCAGGAGGGAGGAAACACCATATATTTT
CDR3aa: CASRHQEGGNTIYF

len: 15
j_gene: TRBJ2-6
v_gene: TRBV10-1
d_gene: .
abundance: .
CDR3nt: TGCGCCAGCTCCCCCGGTTCTGGTGGGGCCAACGTCCTGACTTTC
CDR3aa: CASSPGSGGANVLTF

len: 13
j_gene: TRBJ2-1
v_gene: TRBV7-3
d_gene: TRBD1
abundance: once
CDR3nt: TGTGCCAGCAGCCCTCAGACAGGGAGTGAGCAGTTCTTC
CDR3aa: CASSPQTGSEQFF

len: 14
j_gene: TRBJ2-3
v_gene: TRBV15
d_gene: .
abundance: .
CDR3nt: TGTGCCACCAGCCTCCGACAGGGCACAGATACGCAGTATTTT
CDR3aa: CATSLRQGTDTQYF

len: 13
j_gene: TRBJ2-7
v_gene: TRBV12-3/TRBV12-4
d_gene: .
abundance: .
CDR3nt: TGTGCCAGCGGGTTGACGGACACCTACGAGCAGTACTTC
CDR3aa: CASGLTDTYEQYF

len: 15
j_gene: TRBJ2-2
v_gene: TRBV7-8
d_gene: TRBD2
abundance: .
CDR3nt: TGTGCCAGCAGCGGGGGACTAGCGGGGGCCGGGGAGCTGTTTTTT
CDR3aa: CASSGGLAGAGELFF

len: 13
j_gene: TRBJ1-1
v_gene: TRBV6-1
d_gene: .
abundance: .
CDR3nt: TGTGCCAGCAGTGAAGCCGTGAACACTGAAGCTTTCTTT
CDR3aa: CASSEAVNTEAFF

len: 17
j_gene: TRBJ2-3
v_gene: TRBV19
d_gene: TRBD1
abundance: once
CDR3nt: TGTGCCAGTAGCAAACCCCCCGGGACAGGCAGCACAGATACGCAGTATTTT
CDR3aa: CASSKPPGTGSTDTQYF

len: 14
j_gene: TRBJ1-1
v_gene: TRBV7-3
d_gene: .
abundance: .
CDR3nt: TGTGCCAGCAGCAGGACAGCCATCAACACTGAAGCTTTCTTT
CDR3aa: CASSRTAINTEAFF

len: 16
j_gene: TRBJ1-2
v_gene: TRBV5-1
d_gene: .
abundance: once
CDR3nt: TGCGCCAGCAGGCCCCCCGAGGGACACGGAGTCTATGGCTACACCTTC
CDR3aa: CASRPPEGHGVYGYTF

len: 12
j_gene: TRBJ1-2
v_gene: TRBV5-1
d_gene: .
abundance: .
CDR3nt: TGCGCCAGCAGCTTGGGCTCCGGTGGCTACACCTTC
CDR3aa: CASSLGSGGYTF

len: 14
j_gene: TRBJ1-1
v_gene: TRBV2
d_gene: .
abundance: .
CDR3nt: TGTGCCAGCAGCTTTGGGAGGGGGAGCACTGAAGCTTTCTTT
CDR3aa: CASSFGRGSTEAFF

len: 18
j_gene: TRBJ1-2
v_gene: TRBV19
d_gene: .
abundance: .
CDR3nt: TGTGCCAGTAAACGCCTCCGGACAGACAACACAGCTAACTATGGCTACACCTTC
CDR3aa: CASKRLRTDNTANYGYTF

len: 12
j_gene: TRBJ2-7
v_gene: TRBV28
d_gene: .
abundance: .
CDR3nt: TGTGCCAGCAGTTTGGGGGGTTACGAGCAGTACTTC
CDR3aa: CASSLGGYEQYF

len: 15
j_gene: TRBJ2-1
v_gene: TRBV1
d_gene: .
abundance: once
CDR3nt: TGCACCAGCAGCCAAGAGCCGCGGTGCCCCAAAGAGCAGTTCTTC
CDR3aa: CTSSQEPRCPKEQFF

len: 17
j_gene: TRBJ1-4
v_gene: TRBV7-8
d_gene: .
abundance: few
CDR3nt: TGTGCCAGCAGCCCGAGATGGGGGGAAGGGGCTAATGAAAAACTGTTTTTT
CDR3aa: CASSPRWGEGANEKLFF

len: 13
j_gene: TRBJ2-3
v_gene: TRBV7-3
d_gene: .
abundance: .
CDR3nt: TGTGCCAGCAGCCCAAAATCGGGGGATACGCAGTATTTT
CDR3aa: CASSPKSGDTQYF

len: 12
j_gene: TRBJ1-4
v_gene: TRBV12-3/TRBV12-4
d_gene: .
abundance: once
CDR3nt: TGTGCCAGCCATGCGTATAATGAAAAACTGTTTTTT
CDR3aa: CASHAYNEKLFF

len: 14
j_gene: TRBJ1-1
v_gene: TRBV4-1
d_gene: .
abundance: once
CDR3nt: TGCGCCAGCCGAAACAGGTCCCTGAACACTGAAGCTTTCTTT
CDR3aa: CASRNRSLNTEAFF

len: 17
j_gene: TRBJ2-1
v_gene: TRBV7-3
d_gene: TRBD2
abundance: .
CDR3nt: TGTGCCAGCAGCTCCGATCCTAGCGGGGGGGCCTACAATGAGCAATTCTTC
CDR3aa: CASSSDPSGGAYNEQFF

len: 14
j_gene: TRBJ1-4
v_gene: TRBV5-6
d_gene: .
abundance: .
CDR3nt: TGTGCCAGCAGCTTGGGCCAGATTAATGAAAAACTGTTTTTT
CDR3aa: CASSLGQINEKLFF

len: 19
j_gene: TRBJ2-3
v_gene: TRBV10-1
d_gene: TRBD2
abundance: .
CDR3nt: TGCGCCAGCAGTGAGTCATGGTCTGGGCCGGGGGGGCCGCCAGATACGCAGTATTTT
CDR3aa: CASSESWSGPGGPPDTQYF

len: 14
j_gene: TRBJ1-2
v_gene: TRBV5-6
d_gene: .
abundance: few
CDR3nt: TGTGCCAGCAGCTTTGGACAGCCCAACTATGGCTACACCTTC
CDR3aa: CASSFGQPNYGYTF

len: 17
j_gene: TRBJ2-1
v_gene: TRBV27
d_gene: TRBD2
abundance: .
CDR3nt: TGTGCCAGCAGCCTACCGGGACTAGCGGGTGCCTACAATGAGCAGTTCTTC
CDR3aa: CASSLPGLAGAYNEQFF

len: 17
j_gene: TRBJ2-3
v_gene: TRBV30
d_gene: TRBD2
abundance: .
CDR3nt: TGTGCCTGCCCCCTGGGCGGGGGGCCTAGGGCGGCCGATACGCAGTATTTT
CDR3aa: CACPLGGGPRAADTQYF

len: 14
j_gene: TRBJ1-3
v_gene: TRBV19
d_gene: .
abundance: .
CDR3nt: TGTGCCAGTAGTATAGGTCAGACTGGAAACACCATATATTTT
CDR3aa: CASSIGQTGNTIYF

len: 13
j_gene: TRBJ1-1
v_gene: TRBV6-5
d_gene: TRBD1
abundance: once
CDR3nt: TGTGCCAGCAGGCTACAGGGGTCCACTGAAGCTTTCTTT
CDR3aa: CASRLQGSTEAFF

len: 14
j_gene: TRBJ1-1
v_gene: TRBV10-2
d_gene: TRBD1
abundance: once
CDR3nt: TGCGCCAGCACCGGGGACAGGCGGGGGACTGAAGCTTTCTTT
CDR3aa: CASTGDRRGTEAFF

len: 21
j_gene: TRBJ2-5
v_gene: TRBV12-5
d_gene: .
abundance: .
CDR3nt: TGTGCTAGTGGTTTGGACTTCAGGGAGGCTATTGGGGCGGCTCAACAAGAGACCCAGTACTTC
CDR3aa: CASGLDFREAIGAAQQETQYF

len: 13
j_gene: TRBJ2-7
v_gene: TRBV2
d_gene: .
abundance: .
CDR3nt: TGTGCCAGCAGACCTATGGGGGGAGGCGAGCAGTACTTC
CDR3aa: CASRPMGGGEQYF

len: 13
j_gene: TRBJ1-1
v_gene: TRBV5-8
d_gene: .
abundance: .
CDR3nt: TGTGCCAGCAGCTTACAGCAGAACACTGAAGCTTTCTTT
CDR3aa: CASSLQQNTEAFF

len: 16
j_gene: TRBJ2-1
v_gene: TRBV9
d_gene: .
abundance: .
CDR3nt: TGTGCCAGCAGCGTAAGAAGGCAGGGGACCTACAATGAGCAGTTCTTC
CDR3aa: CASSVRRQGTYNEQFF

len: 13
j_gene: TRBJ2-7
v_gene: TRBV3-1/TRBV3-2
d_gene: TRBD2
abundance: once
CDR3nt: TGTGCCAGCACCGCGGGGGGGCGGTACGAGCAGTACTTC
CDR3aa: CASTAGGRYEQYF

len: 14
j_gene: TRBJ2-7
v_gene: TRBV29-1
d_gene: .
abundance: .
CDR3nt: TGCAGCGTTGAAGATACAGGCAATACCTACGAGCAGTACTTC
CDR3aa: CSVEDTGNTYEQYF

len: 15
j_gene: TRBJ2-5
v_gene: TRBV15
d_gene: .
abundance: .
CDR3nt: TGTGCCACCAGCAGAGATCGTGGGGCCCAAGAGACCCAGTACTTC
CDR3aa: CATSRDRGAQETQYF

len: 15
j_gene: TRBJ1-1
v_gene: TRBV27
d_gene: TRBD1
abundance: .
CDR3nt: TGTGCCAGCAGTAGCCGACAGGGGGTCGACCCTGAAGCTTTCTTT
CDR3aa: CASSSRQGVDPEAFF

len: 14
j_gene: TRBJ1-1
v_gene: TRBV2
d_gene: .
abundance: .
CDR3nt: TGTGCCAGCAGTGGGAGAACCATGAACACTGAAGCTTTCTTT
CDR3aa: CASSGRTMNTEAFF

len: 12
j_gene: TRBJ2-1
v_gene: TRBV6-6
d_gene: TRBD2
abundance: once
CDR3nt: TGTGCCAGCAGGCCGACTAGCCATGAGCAGTTCTTC
CDR3aa: CASRPTSHEQFF

len: 12
j_gene: TRBJ2-7
v_gene: TRBV7-9
d_gene: TRBD1
abundance: .
CDR3nt: TGTGCCAGCAGCCCCACAGGGGGCGAGCAGTACTTC
CDR3aa: CASSPTGGEQYF

len: 14
j_gene: TRBJ2-2
v_gene: TRBV5-1
d_gene: .
abundance: .
CDR3nt: TGCGCCAGCACTGGACACCGGAACACCGGGGAGCTGTTTTTT
CDR3aa: CASTGHRNTGELFF

len: 17
j_gene: TRBJ2-1
v_gene: TRBV9
d_gene: .
abundance: .
CDR3nt: TGTGCCAGCAGCGCCTTTACCGGGATCAAGATCTACAATGAGCAGTTCTTC
CDR3aa: CASSAFTGIKIYNEQFF

len: 15
j_gene: TRBJ2-5
v_gene: TRBV2
d_gene: TRBD2
abundance: .
CDR3nt: TGTGCCAGCATCCTACAGCCGGGGGGGGCAGAGACCCAGTACTTC
CDR3aa: CASILQPGGAETQYF

len: 12
j_gene: TRBJ1-4
v_gene: TRBV30
d_gene: TRBD1
abundance: .
CDR3nt: TGTGCCTGGGGGGACAGTCGGGAAAAACTGTTTTTT
CDR3aa: CAWGDSREKLFF

len: 15
j_gene: TRBJ1-3
v_gene: TRBV5-4
d_gene: TRBD1
abundance: .
CDR3nt: TGTGCCAGCAGCGCGGGGACAGGGGGAAGGAACACCATATATTTT
CDR3aa: CASSAGTGGRNTIYF

len: 15
j_gene: TRBJ2-7
v_gene: TRBV2
d_gene: TRBD1
abundance: .
CDR3nt: TGTGCCAGCAGTGAGGACAGGTTCAGCTCCTACGAGCAGTACTTC
CDR3aa: CASSEDRFSSYEQYF

len: 14
j_gene: TRBJ1-4
v_gene: TRBV7-6
d_gene: .
abundance: once
CDR3nt: TGTGCCAGCAGCCGATTGGCAGGGCCTGAAAAACTGTTTTTT
CDR3aa: CASSRLAGPEKLFF

len: 14
j_gene: TRBJ1-4
v_gene: TRBV5-1
d_gene: .
abundance: .
CDR3nt: TGCGCCAGCAGCGGCGGGGGGGCGGATGAAAAACTGTTTTTT
CDR3aa: CASSGGGADEKLFF